This T cell receptor (beta chain) was identified during a study of early T cells in non-severe SARS-CoV-2 infection. Study as a whole: Whole-blood bulk RNA, unsorted, was sequenced, and chains were unpaired. Study-wide points: Reliance on VDJdb matching favored anti-spike CD8 responses; private and CD4 specificities were missed.

Unique molecular identifier tags were affixed to discrete cDNA molecules. TCRdb re-called the 5' RACE reads with MiXCR, one entry per CDR3 protein. The data show approximately 83,000 distinct CDR3 sequences, about 14% seen once. The CDR3 totals 13 residues. The V and J ends lost 6 bases and 0 bases, in that order; junction bases with no gene match: 1. A word on this clonotype: Its antigen is currently unknown.

This chain joins TRBV12-3 or TRBV12-4 and TRBJ2-5, with 7 nucleotides matching TRBD1. The receptor's source is an adult who was a healthcare worker with PCR-confirmed SARS-CoV-2 infection or an uninfected control (not recorded which). The sequenced sample consisted of whole blood. This CDR3 reads CASRQGNQETQYF. CDR3 DNA: TGTGCCAGCAGACAGGGGAACCAAGAGACCCAGTACTTC.